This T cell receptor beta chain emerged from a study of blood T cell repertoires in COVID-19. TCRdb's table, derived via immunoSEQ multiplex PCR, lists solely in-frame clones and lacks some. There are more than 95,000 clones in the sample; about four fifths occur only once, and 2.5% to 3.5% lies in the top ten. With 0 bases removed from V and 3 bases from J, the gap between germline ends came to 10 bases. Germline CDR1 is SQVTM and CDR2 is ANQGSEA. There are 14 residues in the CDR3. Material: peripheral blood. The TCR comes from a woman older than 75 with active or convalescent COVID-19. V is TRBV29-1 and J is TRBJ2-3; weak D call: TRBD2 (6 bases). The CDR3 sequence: CSVEEGGGTDTQYF. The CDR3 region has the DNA TGCAGCGTTGAAGAAGGCGGAGGGACAGATACGCAGTATTTT.